The following is a TCR beta chain sequence with its context. Its antigen is not known. This entry comes from a study of shared clonotypes between healthy human individuals. Across the whole study: Three CD4 naive, three CD4 memory, two CD8 naive and one CD8 memory plate were used per donor.

Selected positively for CCR7 and CD45RO-negative, naive CD8 cells excluded terminally differentiated effector memory CD45RA+ cells. Sequencing was at deep level. Using immunoSEQ multiplex PCR, the repertoire was profiled, and TCRdb retains in-frame clones only, with some absent. The sample has about 2.1 million clones, about 94% seen once. Points from the study as a whole: Rarefaction exposed incomplete sorted-subset sequencing despite large depth.

The sequencing input was naive CD8+ T cells from PBMCs. The origin of this receptor is a man aged 18 to 29 in good health. Some clones in this sample may be carry-over from other donors' samples.

CDR3 nucleotides: TGTGCCAGTAGGTCCTCATCCTACGAGCAGTACTTC. Amino acids: CASRSSSYEQYF. The V and J genes are TRBV19 and TRBJ2-7; D remains unclear. Trimming cost V 6 bases and J 1 base, with 7 bases left between them. Germline-derived CDR1 and CDR2 are LNHDA and SQIVND (reference sequence). The CDR3 runs 12 residues.